This TCR beta chain was identified in a study of regulatory T cells in long-lasting Graves disease. The time point is: newly diagnosed GD, antithyroid drugs for less than 3 months. The TCR library was prepared using RNA isolated from PBMCs. All patients originated from an endocrinology department located in Xi'an, China. This clonotype has a count of ten or more. Its antigen is undetermined. Construction of TCR beta libraries relied on iRepertoire HTBI primers and on Arm-PCR targeting CDR3 regions. TCRdb processed the multiplex PCR reads anew with MiXCR; each CDR3 protein has one entry. The sample has about 540,000 distinct CDR3 sequences; roughly 13% are singletons. Study results and limitations: Persistent disease exhibited a predilection for TRBV28, TRBJ1-2 and TRBJ2-5. Analyses excluded thyroid tissue, covering peripheral blood alone.

The CDR3 loop spans 13 amino acids. The germline CDR1 and CDR2 sequences are DFQATT and SNEGSKA (reference sequence). The V end was cut by 1 base, the J end by 8 bases, with 14 bases between. This sample also appeared in a second study, on T cells in Graves' hyperthyroidism and ophthalmopathy. That work adds: The TCR CDR3 was amplified in a first-round RT-PCR using the HTBI primer set.

This receptor was identified in a man in his thirties or forties with Graves disease. The specimen comprised peripheral blood mononuclear cells (PBMCs), sampled at new diagnosis, from a patient treated with antithyroid drugs. The rearrangement uses TRBV20-1 and TRBJ1-1; D is perhaps TRBD1 (6 bases). In DNA, the CDR3 is TGCAGTGCTAGAGTCGACAGGAACAACGAAGCTTTCTTT. The encoded protein is CSARVDRNNEAFF.